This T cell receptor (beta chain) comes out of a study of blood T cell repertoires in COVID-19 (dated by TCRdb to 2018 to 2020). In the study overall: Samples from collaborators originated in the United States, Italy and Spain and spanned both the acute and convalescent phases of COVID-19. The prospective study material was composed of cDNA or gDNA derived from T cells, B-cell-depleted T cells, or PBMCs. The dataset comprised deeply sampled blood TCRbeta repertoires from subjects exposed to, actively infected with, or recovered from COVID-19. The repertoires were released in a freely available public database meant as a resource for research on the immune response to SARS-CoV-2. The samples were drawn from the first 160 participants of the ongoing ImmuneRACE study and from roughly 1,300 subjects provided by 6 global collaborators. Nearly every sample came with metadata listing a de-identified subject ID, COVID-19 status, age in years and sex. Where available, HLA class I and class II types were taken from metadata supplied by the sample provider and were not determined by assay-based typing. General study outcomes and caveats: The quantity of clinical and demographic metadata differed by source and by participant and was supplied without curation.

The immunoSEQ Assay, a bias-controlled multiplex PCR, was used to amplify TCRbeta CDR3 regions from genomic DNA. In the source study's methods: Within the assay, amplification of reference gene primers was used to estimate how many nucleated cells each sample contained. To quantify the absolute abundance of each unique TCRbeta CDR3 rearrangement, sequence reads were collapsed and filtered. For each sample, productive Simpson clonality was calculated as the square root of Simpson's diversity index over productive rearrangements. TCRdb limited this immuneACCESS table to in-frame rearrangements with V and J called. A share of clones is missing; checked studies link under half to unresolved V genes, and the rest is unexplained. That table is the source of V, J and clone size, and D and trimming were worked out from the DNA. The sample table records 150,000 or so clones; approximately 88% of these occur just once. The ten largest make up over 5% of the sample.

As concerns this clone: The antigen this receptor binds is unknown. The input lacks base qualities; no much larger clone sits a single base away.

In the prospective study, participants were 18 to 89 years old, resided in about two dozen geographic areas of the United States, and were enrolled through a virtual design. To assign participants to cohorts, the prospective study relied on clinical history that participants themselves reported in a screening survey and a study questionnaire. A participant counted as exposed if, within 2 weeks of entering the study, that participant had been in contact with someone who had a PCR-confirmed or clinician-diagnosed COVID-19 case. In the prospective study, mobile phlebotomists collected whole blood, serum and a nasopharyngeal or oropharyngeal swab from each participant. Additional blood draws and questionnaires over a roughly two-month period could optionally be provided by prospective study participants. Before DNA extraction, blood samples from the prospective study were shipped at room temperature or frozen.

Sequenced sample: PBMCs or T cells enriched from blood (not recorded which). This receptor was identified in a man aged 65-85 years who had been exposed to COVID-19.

The CDR3 region: CASSQDPAGASLEQYF. The DNA is as follows: TGTGCCAGCAGCCAAGATCCAGCGGGGGCCAGTCTGGAGCAGTACTTC. The receptor chain draws on TRBV4-2 and TRBJ2-7, and TRBD2 aligns with 8 junction nucleotides. The germline V gene encodes CDR1 LGHNA and CDR2 YNFKEQ. V trim: 0 bases; J trim: 7 bases; unmatched bases: 11. The cysteine opens and the phenylalanine closes a CDR3 of 16 amino acids. Of all the DNA, just the CDR3 is kept, 48 bases in frame from base 1.